This TCR beta chain comes out of a study of cytomegalovirus exposure and HLA in healthy donors. Background on the study: HLA-typed donors were the source of 86 million or so unique TCRs held in an early data release.

Trimming at V came to 8 bases and at J to 0 bases, leaving 0 bases not matched to a gene. The CDR3 runs to 13 residues. Germline V lookup: CDR1 PRHDT, CDR2 FYEKMQ (reference sequence). Points on this clone: Its antigen is undetermined.

13 Jbeta primers and 60 Vbeta primers were used for the PCR. Produced via immunoSEQ multiplex PCR; TCRdb's table is partial and in-frame only. The sample contains approximately 160,000 clones, 60% to 80% of which appear only once. Points from the study as a whole: Researchers had no immune exposure information except CMV serostatus available. A missense DCLRE1C variant was associated with V- and J-gene trimming of TCR beta chains in a later analysis, and an independent cohort replicated the association.

The rearrangement links TRBV13 to TRBJ2-1; 8 positions match TRBD2. This clonotype was sampled from a male donor in good health and CMV-seronegative. Sequenced sample: PBMCs. The chain's CDR3 is CASGTSSYNEQFF. The DNA of the CDR3 is TGTGCCAGCGGGACTAGCTCCTACAATGAGCAGTTCTTC.